Each of the 20 T cell receptor beta chains below was sequenced from the same sample in a study of CD4 T cells in relation to SARS-CoV-2 and coronaviruses. Before the COVID-19 pandemic, during about 2010-2018, CD4+ T cells were taken from unexposed donors. Isolation of CD4+ T cells took place after less than 11 days in culture. Data came from immunoSEQ multiplex PCR; TCRdb stores just in-frame clones and leaves some out. The top ten clones hold roughly 15% of a sample with about 23,000 clones, roughly four fifths of them seen once. For these TCRs, the target antigens are not known. Source material: CD4+ T cells from PBMCs, cultured in vitro. The origin of the receptors is a human donor in good health.

The rearrangement links TRBV19 to TRBJ2-3; 9 bases align to TRBD2. The germline V gene encodes CDR1 LNHDA and CDR2 SQIVND (reference sequence). The CDR3 is 15 amino acids. V lost 3 bases and J lost 4; bases outside the gene matches: 5. The CDR3 DNA sequence: TGTGCCAGTAGTATTACTAGCGGGTTCGCAGATACGCAGTATTTT. The encoded protein is CASSITSGFADTQYF.

The J gene is TRBJ2-1, the V gene TRBV5-1; TRBD2 agrees at 10 bases. CDR1 is SGHRS, CDR2 YFSETQ, per germline. With 4 bases clipped from V and 7 bases from J, the junction kept 5 bases outside the gene matches. The CDR3 consists of 14 residues. CDR3 sequence: CASSISGRFNEQFF. The CDR3 coding sequence is TGCGCCAGCAGCATTAGCGGGAGGTTTAATGAGCAGTTCTTC.

Written as DNA, the CDR3 is TGTGCCAGCAGTTACTCGAGGGGAGGAGCCCTTTACGAGCAGTACTTC. It yields the protein CASSYSRGGALYEQYF. The rearrangement links TRBV6-5 to TRBJ2-7; maybe TRBD2 (6 bases). Trimming stripped 0 bases from V and 4 bases from J, with 16 bases between. Germline V gives CDR1 MNHEY, CDR2 SVGAGI. This CDR3 is 16 amino acids long.

This chain connects TRBV5-1 to TRBJ2-5; a weak D match, TRBD2 (5 bases). Trimming removed 0 bases at V and 2 bases at J, with 8 bases between. The CDR3 consists of 14 residues. Per germline, CDR1 SGHRS and CDR2 YFSETQ. The chain's CDR3 is CASSLGPGQETQYF. The DNA for the CDR3 is TGCGCCAGCAGCTTGGGACCGGGGCAAGAGACCCAGTACTTC.

This chain connects TRBV30 to TRBJ1-1; no reliable D call. Trimming removed 0 bases at V and 0 bases at J, with 5 bases between. This CDR3 is 13 amino acids long. Germline V gene sequence: CDR1 GTSNPN, CDR2 SVGIG (reference sequence). DNA for the CDR3: TGTGCCTGGAGTGTAGGACTGAACACTGAAGCTTTCTTT. Amino acid sequence: CAWSVGLNTEAFF.

This rearrangement joins TRBV25-1 to TRBJ2-3; D ambiguous. Trimming shortened V by 5 bases and J by 6 bases, and 18 bases separated the two germline ends. Germline values: CDR1 MGHDK, CDR2 SYGVNS. This CDR3 has 15 amino acids. This CDR3 reads CASSSPAGRRDTQYF. The CDR3 bases are TGTGCCAGCAGTTCCCCGGCTGGGCGTCGGGATACGCAGTATTTT.

This clone turned up a few times. The rearrangement uses TRBV2 and TRBJ1-2, with D possibly being TRBD1 (5 bases). The length of the CDR3 is 12 residues. The V end was cut by 7 bases, the J end by 4 bases, with 10 bases between. The germline gives CDR1 SNHLY, CDR2 FYNNEI. The CDR3 DNA reads TGTGCCAGCACGGGGACCCCCTATGGCTACACCTTC. Its protein is CASTGTPYGYTF.

The CDR3 sequence: CASSAGTSGWEETQYF. The CDR3 nucleotides read TGTGCCAGCAGCGCCGGGACTAGCGGGTGGGAAGAGACCCAGTACTTC. The rearrangement links TRBV11-3 to TRBJ2-5, with TRBD2 matching 12 bases. V was pared by 5 bases and J by 3 bases, with 7 bases of the junction left unmatched. The CDR3 is made up of 16 amino acids. Germline values: CDR1 SGHNT, CDR2 YENEEA.

The V gene is TRBV2, the J gene TRBJ2-3; TRBD2 aligns across 10 bases. The germline gives CDR1 SNHLY, CDR2 FYNNEI. The CDR3 is made up of 15 amino acids. V lost 7 bases and J lost 5; bases outside the gene matches: 9. The CDR3: CASTGQRGGVDTQYF. The CDR3 region has the DNA TGTGCCAGCACCGGGCAGCGGGGGGGTGTAGATACGCAGTATTTT.

This rearrangement joins TRBV7-8 to TRBJ1-2; 7 positions agree with TRBD1. CDR1 is SGHVS, CDR2 FQNEAQ, per germline. This CDR3 is 16 amino acids long. J was trimmed by 4 bases and V by 5 bases; bases with no gene match: 13. CDR3 region: CASSRYRTGRVYGYTF. The CDR3 DNA reads TGTGCCAGCAGCAGATATCGGACAGGAAGGGTCTATGGCTACACCTTC. Looking up the rest from reference TRBV7-8 and TRBJ1-2 gives the full variable domain: GAGVSQSPRYKVAKRGQDVALRCDPISGHVSLFWYQQALGQGPEFLTYFQNEAQLDKSGLPSDRFFAERPEGSVSTLKIQRTQQEDSAVYLCASSRYRTGRVYGYTFGSGTRLTVV.

This chain connects TRBV4-3 to TRBJ1-6, with D hard to call. V shed 2 bases and J shed 7 bases, with 9 bases lying between them. Looked up from germline, CDR1 is LGHNA and CDR2 is YSLEER. The CDR3 contains 14 residues. CDR3 nucleotide sequence: TGCGCCAGCAGCCAAAATAAGGTCAATTCACCCCTCCACTTT. This gives the protein CASSQNKVNSPLHF.

The chain recombines TRBV9 with TRBJ1-4; 10 nucleotides match TRBD1. The CDR3 has 15 residues. The V segment lost 0 bases and the J segment 5 bases; nucleotides outside the gene matches: 1. Germline values: CDR1 SGDLS, CDR2 YYNGEE. The CDR3 DNA sequence: TGTGCCAGCAGCGTAGAGGGACAGGGGAATGAAAAACTGTTTTTT. It translates to CASSVEGQGNEKLFF.

This rearrangement joins TRBV14 to TRBJ2-1; 12 bases are shared with TRBD2. V dropped 6 bases and J dropped 9; count of bases not matched to a gene: 9. The CDR3 has 15 amino acids. Germline V lookup: CDR1 SGHDN, CDR2 FVKESK. As DNA, the CDR3 is TGTGCCAGCAGTCCCGGGACTAGCGGGCTCGGTGAGCAGTTCTTC. Its protein product is CASSPGTSGLGEQFF. Complete variable domain (other parts from reference TRBV14 and TRBJ2-1): EAGVTQFPSHSVIEKGQTVTLRCDPISGHDNLYWYRRVMGKEIKFLLHFVKESKQDESGMPNNRFLAERTGGTYSTLKVQPAELEDSGVYFCASSPGTSGLGEQFFGPGTRLTVL.

The chain couples TRBV7-8 to TRBJ2-7, with D tentatively TRBD2 (6 bases). The germline gives CDR1 SGHVS, CDR2 FQNEAQ. This CDR3 is built from 16 residues. V was cut by 4 bases and J by 5 bases, with 21 bases left in between. CDR3 sequence reads: CASSSPSGTAVDEQYF. As DNA, the CDR3 is TGTGCCAGCAGCTCCCCCTCAGGGACTGCGGTGGACGAGCAGTACTTC.

The chain recombines TRBV23-1 with TRBJ1-3, with TRBD1 matching 11 bases. TRBV23-1 counts as an open reading frame of uncertain function. This CDR3 contains 17 residues. V gave up 0 bases and J gave up 3 bases; unmatched junction bases: 4. CDR3 amino acids: CASSQSPGQGVGNTIYF. The CDR3 DNA sequence: TGCGCCAGCAGTCAATCCCCGGGACAGGGGGTTGGAAACACCATATATTTT.

This chain uses TRBV5-4 with TRBJ2-7; D remains ambiguous. The germline V gene has CDR1 SGHNT and CDR2 YYREEE (reference sequence). This CDR3 region has 14 residues. The ends were cut back, 3 bases at V and 0 bases at J, with 10 bases in the middle. The CDR3: CASSYTTDSYEQYF. The CDR3 coding sequence is TGTGCCAGCAGCTACACCACAGACTCCTACGAGCAGTACTTC.

This chain joins TRBV4-2 and TRBJ2-3; 7 bases are shared with TRBD2. The V segment lost 4 bases and the J segment 5 bases; nucleotides outside the gene matches: 9. Looked up from germline, CDR1 is LGHNA and CDR2 is YNFKEQ. The CDR3 loop spans 15 amino acids. The CDR3: CASSPGEGDIDTQYF. DNA for the CDR3: TGTGCCAGCAGCCCGGGGGAGGGAGATATAGATACGCAGTATTTT.

This rearrangement joins TRBV6-2 or TRBV6-3 to TRBJ1-3; D not resolved. Germline loops: CDR1 MNHEY, CDR2 SVGEGT. The CDR3 has 12 residues. The V end lost 2 bases, the J end lost 15 bases, and 14 bases lay between the germline ends. CDR3 protein: CASSYAPPRRYF. CDR3 in DNA: TGTGCCAGCAGTTACGCTCCGCCCCGTCGATATTTT.

The V call is TRBV6-6, the J call TRBJ1-1; D call uncertain. V was shortened by 4 bases and J by 1 base, with 7 bases between the two germline ends. This CDR3 contains 13 residues. The germline V gene has CDR1 MNHNY and CDR2 SVGAGI (reference sequence). CDR3 in amino acids: CASSSGPNTEAFF. CDR3 sequence (DNA): TGTGCCAGCAGTTCCGGACCGAACACTGAAGCTTTCTTT.

CDR3 loop: CASSPDPYGYTF. CDR3 DNA: TGTGCCAGTAGTCCCGACCCCTATGGCTACACCTTC. The chain combines TRBV19 with TRBJ1-2; unclear D gene. CDR3 length: 12 residues. With 5 bases removed from V and 4 bases from J, the gap between germline ends came to 8 bases. CDR1 LNHDA and CDR2 SQIVND come from the germline V gene (reference sequence).